The entry below describes one T cell receptor beta chain. The data stem from a study of OX40 agonist ivuxolimab in advanced cancers. Produced via immunoSEQ multiplex PCR; TCRdb's table is partial and in-frame only. There are about 55,000 clones in the sample; about 82% occur only once, and around 4% lies in the top ten. There are 15 residues in the CDR3. Germline assignment: CDR1 SGHAT and CDR2 FQNNGV. V was clipped by 1 base and J by 7 bases; unmatched bases: 7. This chain joins TRBV11-2 and TRBJ1-1; 9 positions agree with TRBD1. This sequence was found in an adult with an advanced solid tumor such as melanoma, head and neck, liver or kidney cancer. This material consisted of CD4+ or CD8+ T cells sorted from blood, taken in a trial of the OX40 agonist ivuxolimab. CDR3 sequence reads: CASSLVLGQGGEAFF. The CDR3 DNA reads as TGTGCCAGCAGCTTAGTGTTGGGACAGGGAGGTGAAGCTTTCTTT.